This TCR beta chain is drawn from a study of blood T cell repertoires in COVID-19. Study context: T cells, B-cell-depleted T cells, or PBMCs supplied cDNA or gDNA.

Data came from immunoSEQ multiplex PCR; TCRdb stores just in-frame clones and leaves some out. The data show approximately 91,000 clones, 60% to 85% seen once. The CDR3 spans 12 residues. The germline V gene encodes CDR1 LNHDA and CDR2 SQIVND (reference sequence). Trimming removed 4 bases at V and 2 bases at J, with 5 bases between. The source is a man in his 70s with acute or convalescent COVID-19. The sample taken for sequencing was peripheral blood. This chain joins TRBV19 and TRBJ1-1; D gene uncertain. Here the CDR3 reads CASSSYNTEAFF. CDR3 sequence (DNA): TGTGCCAGTAGTAGCTACAACACTGAAGCTTTCTTT.